This T cell receptor (beta chain) stems from a study of blood T cells in healthy people across ages. Trimming cost V 6 bases and J 3 bases, with 15 bases left between them. The CDR3 loop spans 14 amino acids. The V gene's germline CDR1 is SQVTM and CDR2 ANQGSEA. This clonotype was found a few times. Its target is unknown. Whole-study findings and limits: Age advanced and TCR beta diversity per million T cells fell, roughly linearly. Estimated diversity, derived from one million T cells, was regarded as an underestimate.

The use of a sample-barcoded 5' primer and a J-beta primer mix characterized a second PCR of roughly 7 to 11 cycles. Each CDR3 protein gets one entry after TCRdb re-called the 5' RACE reads with MiXCR. The sample yields some 1.6 million distinct CDR3 sequences, about 35% seen once. The chain carries TRBV29-1 and TRBJ2-1, with D perhaps TRBD1 or TRBD2 (7 bases each). Material: blood. This clonotype was sampled from a woman aged 30 to 39 in good health. The CDR3 bases are TGCAGCGTCGCCACAGGGGAGGGCTACAATGAGCAGTTCTTC. Translation: CSVATGEGYNEQFF.